The present TCR beta chain was sequenced within a study of CD8 T cells in Susac syndrome (dated by TCRdb to 2018 to 2020). For context, the study as a whole: Whether CD8+ T cell activation and differentiation in Susac syndrome was antigen driven was tested using repertoire sequencing. Overall study results and their limits: The number of individuals in the TCR sequencing and HLA analysis was recognized as being relatively small.

Peripheral blood CD8+ and CD4+ T cells from healthy donors, Susac syndrome patients and multiple sclerosis patients were profiled using high-throughput TCR beta sequencing. Healthy donors were included as age- and sex-matched controls. CD8+ TEMRA cells were enriched by FACS, while bulk CD8+ and CD4+ T cells were purified by magnetic negative isolation. Blood was drawn into EDTA tubes, processed within 24 hours, and PBMCs were isolated by density gradient centrifugation. PBMCs intended for TCR sequencing were cryopreserved in liquid nitrogen and thawed later in a water bath at 37 degrees C. A purity of at least 90% was achieved for sorted or isolated CD4+, CD8+ and CD8+ TEMRA cells. RNA was extracted with the RNeasy kit and roughly 0.45 to 1 ug was reverse transcribed using random hexamers. The immunoSEQ multiplex PCR assay, covering 54 Vbeta and 13 Jbeta segments, was used to amplify TCR beta CDR3 regions. To correct PCR amplification bias, a synthetic template baseline was used for both primer optimization and computational correction. Regarding the original processing steps: Reads were assigned to V, D and J genes according to IMGT and analyzed in immunoSEQ Analyzer, with only productive sequences retained. To calculate clonality, Shannon entropy was normalized by log2 of the number of productive unique sequences and then subtracted from one. Public and private clones were assessed among the 100 most prevalent clones of each patient and control. Clones were defined as Susac-specific when absent from the healthy and MS cohorts, from 1052 published viral clones and from other ImmuneACCESS disease sequences. The raw public data were reprocessed by TCRdb itself: fastp quality trimming at Q25, MiXCR clonotype calling, in-frame beta chains only. Each CDR3 protein gets just one entry, which takes the most common genes and DNA from the rows behind it. V and J calls and clone size were set by TCRdb, not the authors. The table for this sample lists roughly 120,000 distinct CDR3 sequences; about 95% of them were counted only once. 0.065% to 0.09% of the sample belongs to the ten largest clones.

A remark on this clonotype: Its antigen specificity is not known. No much larger clone exists at a distance of one base, and base qualities are not known.

The sequence derives from a human donor in good health. Sample: CD4+ T cells from PBMCs.

The CDR3 has the sequence CASRRLSSYEQYF. The DNA sequence follows: TGTGCCAGCAGACGCCTTAGCTCCTACGAGCAGTACTTC. The rearranged segments are TRBV7-9 and TRBJ2-7; the D gene is not confidently resolved. V is pared back by 6 bases and J by 0 bases, with 9 bases lying between the germline termini. The CDR3 starts with the cysteine, ends with the phenylalanine, and has 13 residues. Just the 39-base CDR3 DNA is kept, in frame starting at base 1. The germline V gene (reference sequence) provides CDR1 SEHNR and CDR2 FQNEAQ.